The source of this T cell receptor beta chain is a study of response to subunit inactivated influenza vaccine. The V gene's germline CDR1 is GTSNPN and CDR2 SVGIG (reference sequence). The CDR3 totals 14 residues. The V end lost 3 bases, the J end lost 3 bases, and 12 bases lay between the germline ends. TCRdb re-called the RT-PCR reads with MiXCR, one entry per CDR3 protein. This sample yields 590,000 or so distinct CDR3 sequences, of which 12% to 15% are seen a single time; around 7.6% belongs to the top ten. Overall study results and limits: Few additional T cells are recruited per seasonal influenza vaccination, authors suggested.

This clonotype was counted between two and nine times. Its antigen is still unknown. The chain couples TRBV30 to TRBJ2-1; no definite D call. Specimen: PBMCs from blood, collected approximately 15 days before vaccination. This receptor was obtained from a man between 50 and 59 years old who received an inactivated influenza vaccine. CDR3 residues: CAWSGTALYNEQFF. CDR3 in DNA: TGTGCCTGGAGCGGTACCGCCCTCTACAATGAGCAGTTCTTC.